These 21 T cell receptor beta chains were all obtained from the same sample, sequenced in a study of identical twins. TCRdb used MiXCR to reprocess the 5' RACE reads, holding one entry per CDR3 protein. Of 1.5 million or so distinct CDR3 sequences in the sample, less than 35% were seen once. The specimen sequenced was cord blood. The receptors derive from a newborn girl in good health.

This clonotype turned up a few times. V usage is TRBV4-2 and J usage is TRBJ2-5; weak D call: TRBD2 (6 bases). V was pared by 0 bases and J by 2 bases, with 13 bases between. Germline CDR1 reads LGHNA; CDR2 reads YNFKEQ. CDR3 size: 16 residues. Here the CDR3 DNA reads TGTGCCAGCAGCCAAGACTTGGGACTCATACAAGAGACCCAGTACTTC. Translation gives CASSQDLGLIQETQYF.

This chain links TRBV3-1 with TRBJ2-5; D might be TRBD1 or TRBD2, each matching 5 bases. This CDR3 comprises 14 residues. The V gene's germline CDR1 is LGHDT and CDR2 YNNKEL (reference sequence). The ends were cut back, 4 bases at V and 11 bases at J, with 20 bases in the middle. DNA of the CDR3: TGTGCCAGCAGCCGAACGGGACCGAGCTACAAGCAGTACTTC. Translation: CASSRTGPSYKQYF.

Notes on this clonotype: A junction boundary mismatches the germline segment, possibly from a read error. The CDR3, as DNA: TGTGCCAGCAGTCTAGCGGGAGCGGATATCGGGGAGCTGTTTTTT. Translation: CASSLAGADIGELFF. The genes are TRBV12-3 or TRBV12-4 and TRBJ2-2; 10 nucleotides match TRBD2. This CDR3 comprises 15 residues.

This clonotype has only one observation. The chain carries TRBV6-1 and TRBJ1-4; D is unresolved. From germline, CDR1 is MNHNS and CDR2 SASEGT. Deletions cut 7 bases from V and 5 bases from J, with 17 bases between. The CDR3 totals 15 residues. The CDR3 sequence: CASKCGEPINEKLFF. The CDR3, as DNA: TGTGCCAGCAAGTGTGGGGAACCGATCAATGAAAAACTGTTTTTT.

In DNA, the CDR3 is TGCAGTGCTTTCACAGGGATGTCCGGGGCTACGCAGTATTTT. Amino acids: CSAFTGMSGATQYF. V usage is TRBV20-1 and J usage is TRBJ2-3; D might be TRBD1 (6 bases). Germline loops: CDR1 DFQATT, CDR2 SNEGSKA (reference sequence). This CDR3 contains 14 residues. With 5 bases removed from V and 8 bases from J, the gap between germline ends came to 20 bases.

The V gene is TRBV3-1, the J gene TRBJ2-7, with 11 nucleotides matching TRBD2. Looked up from germline, CDR1 is LGHDT and CDR2 is YNNKEL (reference sequence). The CDR3 is 16 amino acids. V gave up 0 bases and J gave up 5 bases; unmatched junction bases: 6. The CDR3: CASSQDLLAGGDEQYF. The CDR3 DNA reads TGTGCCAGCAGCCAAGACCTCCTAGCGGGAGGTGACGAGCAGTACTTC.

The chain combines TRBV20-1 with TRBJ2-1; TRBD1 matches at 7 bases. V lost 0 bases to trimming and J lost 0 bases; unmatched junction nucleotides: 8. CDR3 size: 17 residues. Germline-derived CDR1 and CDR2 are DFQATT and SNEGSKA (reference sequence). The CDR3 region is CSARDPRSGGSYNEQFF. The CDR3 region has the DNA TGCAGTGCTAGAGATCCCCGCTCAGGGGGCTCCTACAATGAGCAGTTCTTC.

This rearrangement joins TRBV24-1 to TRBJ2-1; D gene unclear. The J call is in doubt because the DNA end fits TRBJ2-7 better. CDR3 length equals 15 residues. From germline, CDR1 is KGHDR and CDR2 SFDVKD. CDR3 protein: CATSLSVGSYNGQYF. The CDR3 region has the DNA TGTGCCACCAGTCTGAGCGTGGGCTCCTACAATGGGCAGTACTTC.

This clonotype was seen a few times. Here the CDR3 DNA reads TGCAGTGCGGGACAGCTCTCCTACAATGAGCAGTTCTTC. This sequence encodes CSAGQLSYNEQFF. The V call is TRBV20-1, the J call TRBJ2-1; 7 nucleotides align to TRBD1. Germline trimming cut 6 bases from V and 0 bases from J; bases unmatched to any gene: 2. The CDR3 covers 13 residues. Germline-derived CDR1 and CDR2 are DFQATT and SNEGSKA (reference sequence).

The V gene is TRBV7-2, the J gene TRBJ1-5, with TRBD1 as a possible D gene (5 bases). The CDR3 is 17 amino acids. Germline V gives CDR1 SGHTA, CDR2 FQGNSA. V lost 4 bases to trimming and J lost 3 bases, with 19 bases between them. DNA for the CDR3: TGTGCCAGCAGCTCGGGTTCACGACAGAACCCCAATCAGCCCCAGCATTTT. Protein sequence: CASSSGSRQNPNQPQHF.

V gene TRBV3-1 combines with J gene TRBJ1-1; 8 nucleotides agree with TRBD1. Trimming removed 0 bases from V and 0 bases from J; junction bases left unmatched: 6. This CDR3 contains 17 residues. The V gene's germline CDR1 is LGHDT and CDR2 YNNKEL (reference sequence). The CDR3 DNA sequence: TGTGCCAGCAGCCAAGAGGGCACAGGGGGGATGAACACTGAAGCTTTCTTT. It translates to CASSQEGTGGMNTEAFF.

This clonotype has at least ten counts. The rearrangement joins TRBV10-3 to TRBJ2-1, with D unclear. The CDR3 is 14 amino acids. From germline, CDR1 is ENHRY and CDR2 SYGVKD. V gave up 0 bases and J gave up 9 bases, with 12 bases separating them. The CDR3 region has the DNA TGTGCCATCAGTGAGTCGACTCGGTCTGGTGAGCAGTTCTTC. This sequence encodes CAISESTRSGEQFF.

The CDR3 DNA reads as TGCAGTGCTAGATCCTTTAGCGGGAGGTCGTCCTACAATGAGCAGTTCTTC. Its translation is CSARSFSGRSSYNEQFF. The V and J genes are TRBV20-1 and TRBJ2-1, with 10 bases lining up with TRBD2. The V gene end was trimmed by 2 bases and the J gene end by 1 base; junction bases not matched to a gene: 8. CDR1 and CDR2 from the germline V gene are DFQATT and SNEGSKA (reference sequence). CDR3 length: 17 amino acids.

The gene calls are TRBV5-1 and TRBJ2-1; tentatively, D is TRBD2 (6 bases). V dropped 7 bases and J dropped 4 bases, with 18 bases sitting between them. The germline CDR1 and CDR2 sequences are SGHRS and YFSETQ. CDR3 length equals 15 residues. The CDR3 sequence: CASERGRGTYNEQFF. CDR3 nucleotide sequence: TGCGCCAGCGAACGGGGTAGAGGGACTTACAATGAGCAGTTCTTC.

This chain links TRBV12-3 or TRBV12-4 with TRBJ2-2; D is perhaps TRBD1 (7 bases). This CDR3 has 17 amino acids. Deletions cut 4 bases from V and 4 bases from J, with 19 bases between. The CDR3 reads CASSSKGDREVTGELFF. In DNA, the CDR3 is TGTGCCAGCAGTTCGAAGGGAGACAGGGAGGTCACCGGGGAGCTGTTTTTT.

This clonotype was detected only a few times. The gene calls are TRBV7-9 and TRBJ2-5; weak D call: TRBD2 (6 bases). The CDR3 runs to 16 residues. V was trimmed by 5 bases and J by 1 base, leaving 17 bases between them. Germline V gene lookup returns CDR1 SEHNR and CDR2 FQNEAQ (reference sequence). CDR3 loop: CASSPFPGTFQETQYF. DNA of the CDR3: TGTGCCAGCAGCCCTTTCCCCGGGACTTTCCAAGAGACCCAGTACTTC.

This sequence joins TRBV5-1 and TRBJ2-3; 9 positions match TRBD2. Germline CDR1 reads SGHRS; CDR2 reads YFSETQ. After removal of 2 bases from V and 2 bases from J, the junction contained 15 bases not matched to a gene. The CDR3 contains 19 residues. CDR3 bases: TGCGCCAGCAGCTTCCCGCGGGAGGGCCGTATTTGGCCCACAGATACGCAGTATTTT. This codes for CASSFPREGRIWPTDTQYF. The full variable domain, in which reference TRBV5-1 and TRBJ2-3 provide the parts outside the CDR3, is KAGVTQTPRYLIKTRGQQVTLSCSPISGHRSVSWYQQTPGQGLQFLFEYFSETQRNKGNFPGRFSGRQFSNSRSEMNVSTLELGDSALYLCASSFPREGRIWPTDTQYFGPGTRLTVL.

The chain employs TRBV12-3 or TRBV12-4 and TRBJ2-2; no clear D gene. CDR3 length: 15 residues. The V end lost 7 bases, the J end lost 0 bases, and 12 bases lay between the germline ends. The CDR3 sequence: CASILDRTNTGELFF. The CDR3 DNA is TGTGCCAGCATCCTGGACCGCACGAACACCGGGGAGCTGTTTTTT.

The CDR3 DNA is TGTGCCAGCAGCCAGGATCCAGTGGGTTCAGATACGCAGTATTTT. Translating it yields CASSQDPVGSDTQYF. This chain joins TRBV4-2 and TRBJ2-3, with D uncertain. In germline, CDR1 is LGHNA, CDR2 YNFKEQ. The CDR3 is made up of 15 amino acids. The V end lost 3 bases, the J end lost 4 bases, and 14 bases lay between the germline ends.

This clonotype was picked up many times. V and J are TRBV5-6 and TRBJ2-7; possible D gene TRBD2, 5 bases. Trimming took off 3 bases at V and 4 bases at J, with 11 bases between the two ends. This CDR3 has 13 amino acids. Germline-derived CDR1 and CDR2 are SGHDT and YYEEEE. The CDR3: CASSSGITYEQYF. The DNA for the CDR3 is TGTGCCAGCAGCTCCGGGATCACTTACGAGCAGTACTTC.

On this clonotype itself: It may be a read error: a sequence one base away is much more abundant. CDR3 residues: CASSGGLAANEQYF. Written as DNA, the CDR3 is TGTGCCAGCAGCGGGGGACTAGCGGCTAATGAGCAGTACTTC. The V call is TRBV7-2, the J call TRBJ2-5; 11 bases match TRBD2. Germline values: CDR1 SGHTA, CDR2 FQGNSA. The CDR3 has 14 residues. With 5 bases clipped from V and 11 bases from J, the junction kept 10 bases outside the gene matches.